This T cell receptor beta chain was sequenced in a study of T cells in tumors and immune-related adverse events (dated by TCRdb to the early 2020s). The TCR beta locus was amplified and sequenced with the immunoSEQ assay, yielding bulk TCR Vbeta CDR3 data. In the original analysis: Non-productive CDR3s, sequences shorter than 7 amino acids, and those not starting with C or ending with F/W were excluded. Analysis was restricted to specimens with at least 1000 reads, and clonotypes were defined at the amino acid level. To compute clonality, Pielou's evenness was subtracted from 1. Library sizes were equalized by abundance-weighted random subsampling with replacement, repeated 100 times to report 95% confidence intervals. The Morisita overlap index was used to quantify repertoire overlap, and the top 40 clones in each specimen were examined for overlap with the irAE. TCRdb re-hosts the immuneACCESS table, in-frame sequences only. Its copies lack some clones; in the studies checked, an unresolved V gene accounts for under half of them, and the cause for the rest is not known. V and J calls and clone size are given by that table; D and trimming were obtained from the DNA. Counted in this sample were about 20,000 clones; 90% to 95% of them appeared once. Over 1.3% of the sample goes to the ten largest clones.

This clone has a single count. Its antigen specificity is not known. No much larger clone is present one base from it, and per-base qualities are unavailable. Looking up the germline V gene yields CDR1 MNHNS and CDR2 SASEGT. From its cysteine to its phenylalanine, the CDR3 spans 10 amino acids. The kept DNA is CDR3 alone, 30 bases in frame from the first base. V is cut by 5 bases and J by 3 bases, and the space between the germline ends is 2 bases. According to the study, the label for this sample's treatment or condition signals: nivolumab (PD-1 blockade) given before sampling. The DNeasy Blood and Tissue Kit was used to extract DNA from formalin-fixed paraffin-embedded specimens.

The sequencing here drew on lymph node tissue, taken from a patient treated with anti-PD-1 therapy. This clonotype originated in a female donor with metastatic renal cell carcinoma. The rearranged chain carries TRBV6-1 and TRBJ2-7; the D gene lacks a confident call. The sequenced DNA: TGTGCCAGCAGTTTCTACGAGCAGTACTTC. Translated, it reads CASSFYEQYF.